This T cell receptor beta chain was identified in a study of beta chain features in type 1 diabetes. The overall study: Age, gender, cell numbers and subset yield matched between patients and controls.

In this sample, this clone turned up many times. V gave up 5 bases and J gave up 2 bases; unmatched junction bases: 4. CDR1 is LGHNA, CDR2 YSLEER, per germline. CDR3 length: 15 residues. Reverse transcription of all isolated RNA meant that expressed TCRB transcripts were sequenced. Generated by immunoSEQ multiplex PCR, the TCRdb table keeps only in-frame clones and is missing some. The sample has approximately 140,000 clones, less than 9% seen once. This clonotype was obtained from a woman aged 25-40 years in good health. Sequencing was carried out using central memory CD4+ T cells from blood. This chain joins TRBV4-3 and TRBJ2-3, with 10 bases that match TRBD2. The CDR3: CASSALAGATDTQYF. Written as DNA, the CDR3 is TGCGCCAGCAGCGCTCTAGCGGGAGCCACAGATACGCAGTATTTT.